The 15 T cell receptor beta chains listed next were all sequenced from one sample in a study of T cell repertoires in ileal Crohn's disease. The time point was: inflamed ileum from the surgical specimen. The data were produced by immunoSEQ multiplex PCR, yet TCRdb's version contains in-frame clones alone and is incomplete. The table has some 6,000 clones, over 70% seen once. Input material: ileal tissue. All receptors derive from an adult with Crohn's disease.

J is TRBJ1-5 and V is TRBV4-2; D might be TRBD1 (6 bases). Germline V CDR1 and CDR2: LGHNA, YNFKEQ. This CDR3 has 16 amino acids. V lost 2 bases to trimming and J lost 4 bases, with 15 bases between them. The CDR3 reads CASSQIRTDLNQPQHF. The CDR3, as DNA: TGTGCCAGCAGCCAAATAAGGACAGACCTAAATCAGCCCCAGCATTTT.

The chain recombines TRBV7-9 with TRBJ2-7; D is perhaps TRBD1 (6 bases). Trimming stripped 1 base from V and 6 bases from J, with 13 bases between. Germline CDR1 SEHNR, CDR2 FQNEAQ (reference sequence). The CDR3 is 14 residues long. The CDR3: CASSLGLVGGEQYF. The CDR3 region has the DNA TGTGCCAGCAGCTTAGGTCTGGTAGGGGGCGAGCAGTACTTC.

This clone turned up a few times. V gene TRBV4-2 combines with J gene TRBJ1-3; D unresolved. Trimming left V 0 bases short and J 0 bases short, with 9 bases between. The CDR3 spans 16 residues. The germline V gene encodes CDR1 LGHNA and CDR2 YNFKEQ. The CDR3 sequence is CASSQEETSSGNTIYF. The CDR3, as DNA: TGTGCCAGCAGCCAAGAAGAGACATCCTCTGGAAACACCATATATTTT.

The chain combines TRBV11-2 with TRBJ2-7; the D gene is possibly TRBD2 (5 bases). Germline lookup yields CDR1 SGHAT and CDR2 FQNNGV. The V end was cut by 4 bases, the J end by 7 bases, with 14 bases between. The CDR3 spans 13 residues. CDR3 sequence: CASSSTLASEQYF. Here the CDR3 DNA reads TGTGCCAGCAGCTCGACTCTAGCCTCTGAGCAGTACTTC.

This clone was found once. V usage is TRBV5-6 and J usage is TRBJ2-4; D call uncertain. Per the germline V gene, CDR1 is SGHDT and CDR2 is YYEEEE. The CDR3 sequence is 14 residues long. Trimming took 7 bases from V and 0 from J, leaving 11 bases between them. The CDR3, as DNA: TGTGCCAGCGGGCAGGCGTCAGCCAAAAACATTCAGTACTTC. Its translation is CASGQASAKNIQYF.

To note about this clone: Sequence at one end of the junction differs from germline and may be a read error. V and J are TRBV9 and TRBJ1-2; a weak D match, TRBD1 (5 bases). CDR3 length: 13 residues. Germline-derived CDR1 and CDR2 are SGDLS and YYNGEE. The CDR3 sequence: CASSVVPAGTPFF. As DNA, the CDR3 is TGTGCCAGCAGCGTAGTCCCCGCCGGGACCCCCTTCTTC.

V gene TRBV2 combines with J gene TRBJ1-1; D gene ambiguous. The germline V gene encodes CDR1 SNHLY and CDR2 FYNNEI. The CDR3 consists of 14 residues. Trimming removed 4 bases at V and 1 base at J, with 10 bases between. The CDR3 reads CASSGQMRNTEAFF. CDR3 in DNA: TGTGCCAGCAGTGGCCAGATGAGGAACACTGAAGCTTTCTTT.

The chain carries TRBV6-5 and TRBJ1-2; no clear D. The V and J ends lost 4 bases and 4 bases respectively, with 10 bases between them. This CDR3 spans 13 amino acids. Germline CDR1 and CDR2: MNHEY and SVGAGI. The CDR3 region has the DNA TGTGCCAGCAGTTCAACCCGGACCTATGGCTACACCTTC. Residues: CASSSTRTYGYTF.

J is TRBJ2-2 and V is TRBV9, with 7 bases identical to TRBD1. Germline CDR1 is SGDLS and CDR2 is YYNGEE. The CDR3 has 14 residues. V lost 4 bases, J lost 4 bases, and 4 bases stayed unmatched. In DNA, the CDR3 is TGTGCCAGCAGCCTCCGACAGGGCACCGGGGAGCTGTTTTTT. The encoded protein is CASSLRQGTGELFF.

CDR3 protein: CASSEGTRGSPLHF. The CDR3 DNA is TGTGCCAGCAGTGAAGGGACCCGGGGTTCACCCCTCCACTTT. The chain uses TRBV2 and TRBJ1-6, with D uncertain. Germline lookup yields CDR1 SNHLY and CDR2 FYNNEI. V was pared by 1 base and J by 9 bases, with 10 bases between. The CDR3 runs to 14 residues.

V usage is TRBV7-6 and J usage is TRBJ1-3; D gene uncertain. This CDR3 region has 15 residues. Trimming took off 2 bases at V and 0 bases at J, with 8 bases between the two ends. Germline loops: CDR1 SGHVS, CDR2 FNYEAQ. The CDR3 DNA reads as TGTGCCAGCAGCTTATTCAAGGCCTCTGGAAACACCATATATTTT. Translated, it gives CASSLFKASGNTIYF.

This chain joins TRBV5-1 and TRBJ2-1; the match to TRBD1 covers 9 bases. Trimming took 4 bases from V and 6 from J; bases not matched to a gene: 5. Per germline, CDR1 SGHRS and CDR2 YFSETQ. This CDR3 region has 14 residues. The CDR3 region has the DNA TGCGCCAGCAGCGTGGACAGGGGTGGCAATGAGCAGTTCTTC. It translates to CASSVDRGGNEQFF.

The genes are TRBV6-1 and TRBJ2-7; the match to TRBD1 covers 7 bases. Germline-derived CDR1 and CDR2 are MNHNS and SASEGT. V was clipped by 4 bases and J by 4 bases; unmatched bases: 10. This CDR3 comprises 15 residues. Here the CDR3 DNA reads TGTGCCAGCAGTGCCCCCGGGACAGCGAGGTACGAGCAGTACTTC. The encoded protein is CASSAPGTARYEQYF.

V is TRBV5-1 and J is TRBJ1-5, with a tentative D call TRBD1 (5 bases). Trimming took 2 bases from V and 4 from J, leaving 10 bases between them. CDR1 is SGHRS, CDR2 YFSETQ, per germline. The CDR3 runs to 14 residues. The CDR3 spells CASSFDPGNQPQHF. Here the CDR3 DNA reads TGCGCCAGCAGCTTCGACCCAGGGAATCAGCCCCAGCATTTT.

The J gene is TRBJ1-5, the V gene TRBV29-1, with TRBD1 matching 10 bases. This CDR3 is built from 16 residues. Germline V gives CDR1 SQVTM, CDR2 ANQGSEA. The V gene end was trimmed by 7 bases and the J gene end by 1 base; junction bases not matched to a gene: 10. As DNA, the CDR3 is TGCAGCGCCACGACAGGGGGCGCTGGGAGCAATCAGCCCCAGCATTTT. Residues: CSATTGGAGSNQPQHF.